Shown below are 22 T cell receptor beta chains from a single sample sequenced in a study of early T cells in non-severe SARS-CoV-2 infection. TCRdb itself ran the 5' RACE reads through MiXCR, one entry per CDR3 protein. The sample has about 66,000 distinct CDR3 sequences, 9.1% seen once; the top ten hold about 3.5%. The specimen was whole blood. Source of these receptors: an adult who was a healthcare worker with PCR-confirmed SARS-CoV-2 infection or an uninfected control (not recorded which).

This clonotype was counted many times. The chain has TRBV10-3 and TRBJ2-3, with TRBD2 matching 8 bases. There are 14 residues in the CDR3. The germline V gene has CDR1 ENHRY and CDR2 SYGVKD. V was pared by 6 bases and J by 0 bases, with 2 bases of the junction left unmatched. The CDR3: CAIRIAGSTDTQYF. CDR3 sequence (DNA): TGTGCCATCAGGATAGCGGGAAGCACAGATACGCAGTATTTT.

This clonotype was recorded a few times. The V and J genes are TRBV5-6 and TRBJ2-3; D assignment may be TRBD1 or TRBD2 (6 bases each). Germline CDR1 reads SGHDT; CDR2 reads YYEEEE. The CDR3 is made up of 19 amino acids. Trimming shortened V by 3 bases and J by 5 bases, and 28 bases separated the two germline ends. CDR3 loop: CASSSGELASRDPGDTQYF. CDR3 DNA: TGTGCCAGCAGCTCAGGGGAACTAGCCTCGAGGGACCCCGGAGATACGCAGTATTTT.

Ten or more counts support this clonotype. The J gene is TRBJ2-7, the V gene TRBV7-3; no clear D gene. With 2 bases removed from V and 2 bases from J, the gap between germline ends came to 7 bases. This CDR3 region has 13 residues. CDR1 and CDR2 (germline): SGHTA, FQGTGA. CDR3 in amino acids: CASSLSPPYEQYF. The CDR3 nucleotides read TGTGCCAGCAGCTTATCCCCACCCTACGAGCAGTACTTC.

The chain recombines TRBV12-3 or TRBV12-4 with TRBJ2-2; 10 bases are a match to TRBD1. Trimming cost V 5 bases and J 6 bases; bases outside gene matches: 6. This CDR3 has 15 amino acids. The CDR3 region has the DNA TGTGCCAGCAGTCAACGGACAGGGGGGTCCGGGGAGCTGTTTTTT. Protein sequence: CASSQRTGGSGELFF.

This clonotype has a handful of counts. The chain recombines TRBV28 with TRBJ2-7, with 11 nucleotides matching TRBD2. The CDR3 contains 16 residues. Trimming cost V 4 bases and J 3 bases; bases outside gene matches: 8. CDR1 is MDHEN and CDR2 is SYDVKM in the germline V gene. Here the CDR3 reads CASSSVGTSGIYEQYF. The DNA of the CDR3 is TGTGCCAGCAGTTCCGTCGGGACTAGCGGAATCTACGAGCAGTACTTC.

This chain connects TRBV6-1 to TRBJ2-2; possible D gene TRBD1, 6 bases. Germline lookup yields CDR1 MNHNS and CDR2 SASEGT. V shed 0 bases and J shed 2 bases, with 10 bases lying between them. CDR3 length equals 16 residues. The CDR3: CASSEARGYNTGELFF. The CDR3 region has the DNA TGTGCCAGCAGTGAAGCCAGGGGCTACAACACCGGGGAGCTGTTTTTT.

This clonotype has ten or more counts. The rearrangement uses TRBV20-1 and TRBJ2-5; D tentatively reads TRBD1 or TRBD2 (5 bases each). This CDR3 contains 15 residues. From germline, CDR1 is DFQATT and CDR2 SNEGSKA (reference sequence). Trimming shortened V by 5 bases and J by 1 base, and 17 bases separated the two germline ends. The CDR3 DNA sequence: TGCAGTGCTCTAATGCGAGGGGTCCTCCAAGAGACCCAGTACTTC. Its translation: CSALMRGVLQETQYF.

J is TRBJ2-1 and V is TRBV7-2; 8 bases agree with TRBD1. Germline V CDR1 and CDR2: SGHTA, FQGNSA. With 5 bases clipped from V and 2 bases from J, the junction kept 5 bases outside the gene matches. The CDR3 runs 15 residues. The DNA for the CDR3 is TGTGCCAGCAGCCCGGACAGGGTAGCCTACAATGAGCAGTTCTTC. Translated, it gives CASSPDRVAYNEQFF.

In its sample, this clonotype was seen many times. The rearrangement uses TRBV20-1 and TRBJ2-5; D perhaps matches TRBD1 (6 bases). The CDR3 length is 12 residues. The V gene's germline CDR1 is DFQATT and CDR2 SNEGSKA (reference sequence). V was trimmed by 6 bases and J by 2 bases, leaving 10 bases between them. CDR3 sequence: CSAGQIQETQYF. CDR3 DNA: TGCAGTGCCGGACAGATACAAGAGACCCAGTACTTC.

This clonotype has at least ten counts. The rearrangement uses TRBV11-2 and TRBJ1-6; D unresolved. CDR1 is SGHAT, CDR2 FQNNGV, per germline. This CDR3 has 12 amino acids. Between the trimmed V and J ends, which lost 8 bases and 6 bases, there was a span of 8 bases. The CDR3: CASGPGNSPLHF. The CDR3, as DNA: TGTGCCAGCGGCCCCGGTAATTCACCCCTCCACTTT. Complete variable domain (other parts from reference TRBV11-2 and TRBJ1-6): EAGVAQSPRYKIIEKRQSVAFWCNPISGHATLYWYQQILGQGPKLLIQFQNNGVVDDSQLPKDRFSAERLKGVDSTLKIQPAKLEDSAVYLCASGPGNSPLHFGNGTRLTVT.

Ten or more counts support this clonotype. The chain uses TRBV20-1 and TRBJ2-5; maybe TRBD2 (5 bases). CDR3 length: 13 residues. V shed 5 bases and J shed 5 bases, with 15 bases lying between them. Germline V gene sequence: CDR1 DFQATT, CDR2 SNEGSKA (reference sequence). CDR3 protein: CSAFERVFETQYF. The CDR3 nucleotides are TGCAGTGCTTTCGAGAGGGTTTTCGAGACCCAGTACTTC.

This clonotype has just a few counts. The chain links TRBV7-3 to TRBJ2-2, with a tentative D call TRBD2 (6 bases). V lost 5 bases and J lost 0, with 10 bases in between. Germline V gene data show CDR1 as SGHTA and CDR2 as FQGTGA. This CDR3 is built from 15 residues. The CDR3 sequence is CASSPGGTNTGELFF. CDR3 in DNA: TGTGCCAGCAGCCCGGGCGGGACGAACACCGGGGAGCTGTTTTTT.

At least ten counts were recorded for this clonotype. V usage is TRBV19 and J usage is TRBJ2-1; D is perhaps TRBD2 (6 bases). The CDR3 contains 15 residues. V dropped 3 bases and J dropped 0 bases, with 9 bases sitting between them. From germline, CDR1 is LNHDA and CDR2 SQIVND (reference sequence). DNA of the CDR3: TGTGCCAGTAGTATCGGCGGGAACTCCTACAATGAGCAGTTCTTC. It translates to CASSIGGNSYNEQFF.

This clonotype was counted at least ten times. The chain employs TRBV7-2 and TRBJ2-7; 7 positions match TRBD1. This CDR3 region has 14 residues. With V trimmed by 5 bases and J by 5 bases, 9 bases remained unmatched. CDR1 is SGHTA, CDR2 FQGNSA, per germline. CDR3 DNA sequence: TGTGCCAGCAGCCAGAGACAGGGTTCCCACGAGCAGTACTTC. Its protein product is CASSQRQGSHEQYF.

This clonotype was found a few times. The chain employs TRBV11-2 and TRBJ1-5, with a weak D call TRBD1 (5 bases). The CDR3 has 15 amino acids. Germline V gives CDR1 SGHAT, CDR2 FQNNGV. V was shortened by 1 base and J by 5 bases, with 12 bases between the two germline ends. The CDR3 bases are TGTGCCAGCAGCTTAGGGGGCCAGCCATATCAGCCCCAGCATTTT. Amino acids: CASSLGGQPYQPQHF.

This clonotype was seen only a few times. The chain has TRBV6-5 and TRBJ2-3, with D tentatively TRBD1 or TRBD2 (5 bases each). The CDR3 extends over 18 amino acids. The germline V and J ends were trimmed by 2 bases and 4 bases, with 22 bases remaining between them. Germline V gene sequence: CDR1 MNHEY, CDR2 SVGAGI. The DNA for the CDR3 is TGTGCCAGCAGTTACAAGAGGAAAGGGACCTCCTATGCAGATACGCAGTATTTT. It yields the protein CASSYKRKGTSYADTQYF.

This clonotype has more than one count but fewer than ten. The genes are TRBV4-3 and TRBJ1-6, with D unclear. V was shortened by 0 bases and J by 7 bases, with 7 bases between the two germline ends. The CDR3 extends over 14 amino acids. The germline V gene has CDR1 LGHNA and CDR2 YSLEER. The CDR3 coding sequence is TGCGCCAGCAGCCAAGATGGTAGGAATTCACCCCTCCACTTT. Its protein is CASSQDGRNSPLHF.

This clonotype was counted a few times. V and J are TRBV30 and TRBJ1-6, with D possibly matching TRBD1 (6 bases). The germline V gene encodes CDR1 GTSNPN and CDR2 SVGIG (reference sequence). This CDR3 has 13 residues. Trimming cost V 4 bases and J 10 bases, with 14 bases left between them. CDR3 nucleotides: TGTGCCTGGACCCTGGGGGCGAAATCACCCCTCCACTTT. Amino acid sequence: CAWTLGAKSPLHF.

With regard to this clonotype: A much larger clone differs from this one at a single base, so this may be a read error. This CDR3 is CASSARGGQKAAINIQYF. CDR3 nucleotides: TGTGCCAGCAGCGCACGCGGGGGACAGAAAGCAGCCATAAACATTCAGTACTTC. V is TRBV21-1 and J is TRBJ2-4; the table names TRBD1, a call not compared with the DNA. TRBV21-1 is an annotated pseudogene. This CDR3 contains 18 residues.

CDR3 loop: CASSRRGGFNTGELFF. CDR3 sequence (DNA): TGTGCCAGCAGCAGGAGGGGAGGCTTCAACACCGGGGAGCTGTTTTTT. The chain couples TRBV7-2 to TRBJ2-2, with D perhaps matching TRBD2 (6 bases). CDR3 length: 16 amino acids. Per germline, CDR1 SGHTA and CDR2 FQGNSA. V lost 5 bases and J lost 2, with 15 bases in between. The whole variable domain, filled in from reference TRBV7-2 and TRBJ2-2, reads GAGVSQSPSNKVTEKGKDVELRCDPISGHTALYWYRQSLGQGLEFLIYFQGNSAPDKSGLPSDRFSAERTGGSVSTLTIQRTQQEDSAVYLCASSRRGGFNTGELFFGEGSRLTVL.

There are many counts of this clonotype. The gene calls are TRBV6-2 or TRBV6-3 and TRBJ2-7, with 9 bases aligning to TRBD1. Germline V gene sequence: CDR1 MNHEY, CDR2 SVGEGT. This CDR3 contains 13 residues. Trimming took 5 bases from V and 4 from J; bases not matched to a gene: 3. The CDR3 bases are TGTGCCAGCAGTAGGGGACAGGGATACGAGCAGTACTTC. As protein: CASSRGQGYEQYF.

In its sample, this clonotype was seen many times. This chain uses TRBV24-1 with TRBJ2-1; TRBD2 matches 14 bases. Germline V gene sequence: CDR1 KGHDR, CDR2 SFDVKD. J lost 13 bases, V lost 4 bases, and 5 bases had no gene match. The CDR3 is 14 residues long. CDR3 sequence (DNA): TGTGCCACCAGTGAGGCGACTAGCGGGAGGGTTCAGTTCTTC. This translates into CATSEATSGRVQFF.